Listed below are T cell receptor beta chains from one sample, sequenced in a study of cytomegalovirus exposure and HLA in healthy donors. TCRdb's table, derived via immunoSEQ multiplex PCR, lists solely in-frame clones and lacks some. This table holds some 100,000 clones, 79% found once. Input material: PBMCs. These receptors all stem from a female donor in good health and CMV-seropositive. CDR3s include the opening cysteine and the closing phenylalanine or tryptophan. A D gene is named only where the DNA matches it firmly. Clone size, where shown, is once, few, many, or a class for clones that have expanded.

>TRBJ2-3|TRBV6-4|NA|TRBD2
TGTGCCAGCAGTGAGGTCGCGGGAGGAGTTAGCACAGATACGCAGTATTTT
CASSEVAGGVSTDTQYF
>TRBJ2-6|TRBV6-5|few|NA
TGTGCCAGCAGTTACCTGCAGGGTCCTGGGGCCAACGTCCTGACTTTC
CASSYLQGPGANVLTF
>TRBJ2-3|TRBV11-3|NA|NA
TGTGCCAGCAGCTTAACGGACGCAAGGGGGACAGATACGCAGTATTTT
CASSLTDARGTDTQYF
>TRBJ1-1|TRBV7-2|NA|NA
TGTGCCAGCAGCCGGTTACGGGGGATGAACACTGAAGCTTTCTTT
CASSRLRGMNTEAFF
>TRBJ2-1|TRBV6-6|once|TRBD1
TGTGCCAGCAGCCCCCCGGGACAGGGGTCAAGGGGGATCTTC
CASSPPGQGSRGIF
>TRBJ1-1|TRBV19|NA|TRBD1
TGTGCCAGTAGTCCGGGACAGGGATACACTGAAGCTTTCTTT
CASSPGQGYTEAFF
>TRBJ2-7|TRBV10-2|NA|NA
TGCGCCAGTAAGGACGGGGTGGGCCCCTACGAGCAGTACTTC
CASKDGVGPYEQYF
>TRBJ2-1|TRBV5-1|NA|NA
TGCGCCAGCAGCCTTGAAATGGGCGGGACTCTGAATGAGCAGTTCTTC
CASSLEMGGTLNEQFF
>TRBJ2-3|TRBV9|NA|TRBD2
TGTGCCAGCAGCGTAGACTCGGGGGGGCGTGGTACGCAGTATTTT
CASSVDSGGRGTQYF
>TRBJ2-7|TRBV18|NA|TRBD1
TGTGCCAGCTCCCTCGGACAGGCCAGAGGCGAGCAGTACTTC
CASSLGQARGEQYF
>TRBJ2-3|TRBV10-2|NA|TRBD2
TGCGCCGAGCTCCTGACTAGCGGGAGGACTGGGATTGCAGATACGCAGTATTTT
CAELLTSGRTGIADTQYF
>TRBJ2-1|TRBV4-2|NA|NA
TGTGCCAGCAGCCCAGGTAGGGGATACAATGAGCAGTTCTTC
CASSPGRGYNEQFF
>TRBJ2-3|TRBV7-2|NA|TRBD2
TGTGCCAGCAGCTTAGCGGGCGCGGGAGTGGCAGATACGCAGTATTTT
CASSLAGAGVADTQYF
>TRBJ1-3|TRBV5-5|NA|TRBD1
TGTGCCAGCAGCTTGGGCGGGACAGCTGGAAACACCATATATTTT
CASSLGGTAGNTIYF
>TRBJ1-6|TRBV11-2|once|NA
TGTGCCAGCAGCCCCCGCGGGGACCGTTCACCCCTCCACTTT
CASSPRGDRSPLHF
>TRBJ2-2|TRBV7-9|NA|NA
TGTGCCAGCACCCCCTCCTCCCCCAACACCGGGGAGCTGTTTTTT
CASTPSSPNTGELFF
>TRBJ2-7|TRBV5-8|NA|NA
TGTGCCAGCAGCTTTCGGGACGAGCAGTACTTC
CASSFRDEQYF
>TRBJ2-6|TRBV18|NA|NA
TGTGCCAGCTCAGGGGCTTCTGGGGCCAACGTCCTGACTTTC
CASSGASGANVLTF
>TRBJ2-1|TRBV5-1|NA|TRBD2
TGCGCCAGCAGCTTGGGACTAGCGGTAAATGAGCAGTTCTTC
CASSLGLAVNEQFF
>TRBJ1-1|TRBV10-2|NA|NA
TGCGCCAGCAGTGCGCGGGGGGGGAACACTGAAGCTTTCTTT
CASSARGGNTEAFF
>TRBJ2-1|TRBV7-6|few|NA
TGTGCCAGCAGCATAGGTGGGCGGGACAATGAGCAGTTCTTC
CASSIGGRDNEQFF
>TRBJ2-1|TRBV10-3|NA|NA
TGTGCCATCACTGGCGGGAGCCCTCAGGGGCAGCTGTTCTTC
CAITGGSPQGQLFF
>TRBJ2-7|TRBV7-2|NA|NA
TGTGCCAGCAGCTTAGAAGGTGGCGGTTACGAGCAGTACTTC
CASSLEGGGYEQYF
>TRBJ1-1|TRBV6-5|NA|NA
TGTGCCAGCAGTAACGATGGGCAGGGCGGTGGAGCTTTCTTT
CASSNDGQGGGAFF
>TRBJ1-6|TRBV7-9|NA|TRBD1
TGTTCCAGCAGCTTAGGGACAGAAAATTCACCCCTCCACTTT
CSSSLGTENSPLHF
>TRBJ1-1|TRBV30|once|TRBD1
TGTGCCTGGGCTTCCGGGACAGGGGGCAACACTGAAGCTTTCTTT
CAWASGTGGNTEAFF
>TRBJ2-7|TRBV6-5|NA|TRBD2
TGTGCCAGCAGGGGGGTGAGCGGGAGTTACGAGCAGTACTTC
CASRGVSGSYEQYF
>TRBJ1-2|TRBV7-9|NA|TRBD1
TGTGCCAGCAGCACGGACAGGGATGGGTATGGCTACACCTTC
CASSTDRDGYGYTF
>TRBJ2-7|TRBV19|NA|NA
TGTGCCAGTAGTGCTACGTCCCGCGGCGAGCAGTACTTC
CASSATSRGEQYF
>TRBJ1-3|TRBV7-8|NA|NA
TGTGCCAGCGCCCAGGGCCGGGCGGGAAACACCATATATTTT
CASAQGRAGNTIYF
>TRBJ1-6|TRBV9|NA|TRBD1
TGTGCCAGCAGCCAAGCGGTGACAGGGGTTTCACCCCTCCACTTT
CASSQAVTGVSPLHF
>TRBJ2-5|TRBV29-1|NA|NA
TGCAGCGTTGAGCGGCGGGGCCGCTCTCAAGAGACCCAGTACTTC
CSVERRGRSQETQYF
>TRBJ2-1|TRBV11-2|NA|TRBD2
TGTGCCAGCAGGGAGACTAGCGGGGGGGCGGGAAATGAGCAGTTCTTC
CASRETSGGAGNEQFF
>TRBJ2-7|TRBV4-1|NA|TRBD1
TGCGCCAGCAGCCAAGATAGGGACAGGTCCTACGAGCAGTACTTC
CASSQDRDRSYEQYF
>TRBJ1-2|TRBV7-9|NA|NA
TGTTCCAGCAGCCCAGACAGCTATGGCTACACCTTC
CSSSPDSYGYTF
>TRBJ1-1|TRBV6-5|NA|TRBD1
TGTGCCAGCAGACGGGGACAGGGTGGAACTGAAGCTTTCTTT
CASRRGQGGTEAFF
>TRBJ2-7|TRBV6-1|NA|TRBD1
TGTGCCAGCAGGAGACAGGGTTTCTACGAGCAGTACTTC
CASRRQGFYEQYF
>TRBJ2-7|TRBV5-6|NA|TRBD1
TGTGCCAGCAGCACGGGACAGGGGTTCTACGAGCAGTACTTC
CASSTGQGFYEQYF
>TRBJ2-5|TRBV30|NA|NA
TGTGCCTTAAACCAGGGAAGGTCAGAGACCCAGTACTTC
CALNQGRSETQYF
>TRBJ2-1|TRBV19|NA|NA
TGTGCCTCCCAGGACCGTTCGGGGGGCCCCGATGAGCAGTTCTTC
CASQDRSGGPDEQFF
>TRBJ1-1|TRBV19|NA|NA
TGTGCCAGTAGGCCCCCCTACAAGGGGCCAAATGAAGCTTTCTTT
CASRPPYKGPNEAFF
>TRBJ1-2|TRBV15|once|NA
TGTGCCACCAGCAGAACTTCCAGGGAATCTCATGGCTACACCTTC
CATSRTSRESHGYTF
>TRBJ1-6|TRBV30|NA|NA
TGTGCCTGGAGTATGGAGGGCTTAACTTATTCACCCCTCCACTTT
CAWSMEGLTYSPLHF
>TRBJ2-2|TRBV7-9|NA|NA
TGTGCCAGCAGCTTACCCCAGGGCCCCGGGAACACCGGGGAGCTGTTTTTT
CASSLPQGPGNTGELFF
>TRBJ2-1|TRBV2|few|TRBD2
TGTGCCAGCAGTGGGGGACTAGGCTTAGATGAGCAGTTCTTC
CASSGGLGLDEQFF
>TRBJ2-1|TRBV7-9|NA|NA
TGTGCCAGCAGCTTAGTTAGGGGTACAGGTGATAGCTCCTACAATGAGCAGTTCTTC
CASSLVRGTGDSSYNEQFF
>TRBJ2-2|TRBV5-1|NA|NA
TGCGCCAGCAGCTTGGCCCCATTGAACACCGGGGAGCTGTTTTTT
CASSLAPLNTGELFF
>TRBJ2-7|TRBV19|NA|NA
TGTGCCAGTAGTATCGTGACAGGCAACGAGCAGTACTTC
CASSIVTGNEQYF
>TRBJ2-7|TRBV6-5|NA|TRBD1
TGTGCCAGCAGTTACAGGGGCAGGGGGCGCTACGAGCAGTACTTC
CASSYRGRGRYEQYF
>TRBJ2-7|TRBV6-1|NA|NA
TGTGCCAGCAGTACCAGGACAGCCTACGAGCAGTACTTC
CASSTRTAYEQYF
>TRBJ1-2|TRBV5-4|NA|NA
TGTGCCAGCAGCCCCAGGGGCTCAGGACCAGCTAACTATGGCTACACCTTC
CASSPRGSGPANYGYTF
>TRBJ2-3|TRBV4-2|NA|TRBD1
TGTGCCAGCAGCCAAACAGGGGGGAGCACAGATACGCAGTATTTT
CASSQTGGSTDTQYF
>TRBJ1-1|TRBV6-5|NA|TRBD1
TGTGCCAGCAGTTACTCAGGGGGCTCAGGGAACACTGAAGCTTTCTTT
CASSYSGGSGNTEAFF
>TRBJ2-4|TRBV29-1|NA|NA
TGCAGCGGCAGGGTACCGAACATTCAGTACTTC
CSGRVPNIQYF
>TRBJ1-2|TRBV28|NA|TRBD1
TGTGCCAGCGCACAGGGGGTTTATGGCTACACCTTC
CASAQGVYGYTF